This T cell receptor beta chain was identified during a study of blood T cell repertoires in COVID-19. This clone occurred once. Assay: immunoSEQ multiplex PCR; the TCRdb copy retains only in-frame clones and omits some. The table shows a few hundred thousand clones, with 87% occurring only once. Clinical history as reported by participants underpinned cohort assignment. The germline V gene has CDR1 LGHDT and CDR2 YNNKEL (reference sequence). Deletions cut 3 bases from V and 7 bases from J, with 13 bases between. The CDR3 sequence is 14 residues long. The sample consisted of PBMCs or T cells enriched from blood (not recorded which). The source of this sequence is a middle-aged man in a cohort exposed to, infected with or recovered from COVID-19 (not recorded which). V and J are TRBV3-1 (or the pseudogene TRBV3-2) and TRBJ1-5, with D uncertain. The CDR3: CASSQGGLKQPQHF. The DNA of the CDR3 is TGTGCCAGCAGCCAGGGCGGGCTAAAGCAGCCCCAGCATTTT.